The present T cell receptor beta chain was sequenced within a study of blood T cell repertoires in COVID-19. Study-level background: Collection of acute and convalescent COVID-19 samples took place in the United States, Italy and Spain. PBMCs, B-cell-depleted T cells, or T cells were the source of the cDNA or gDNA that made up the material.

This clone has a single count. Under the authors' procedure: Estimation of nucleated cell counts relied on the amplification of reference gene primers. The table came from immunoSEQ multiplex PCR; TCRdb's copy has only in-frame clones and leaves some out. The V and J calls and clone size are taken from that table; D and trimming were inferred from the DNA. This table has roughly 220,000 clones, about 80% appearing once. The CDR3 totals 13 residues. With 3 bases clipped from V and 6 bases from J, the junction kept 4 bases outside the gene matches. The germline gives CDR1 SGHAT, CDR2 FQNNGV. The TCR sequence derives from a woman aged 55-69 years with acute or convalescent COVID-19. Sequencing used peripheral blood. V and J are TRBV11-2 and TRBJ1-2; 7 bases agree with TRBD1. CDR3 residues: CASSFGQVHGYTF. For the CDR3, the DNA is TGTGCCAGCAGCTTTGGACAGGTCCATGGCTACACCTTC.